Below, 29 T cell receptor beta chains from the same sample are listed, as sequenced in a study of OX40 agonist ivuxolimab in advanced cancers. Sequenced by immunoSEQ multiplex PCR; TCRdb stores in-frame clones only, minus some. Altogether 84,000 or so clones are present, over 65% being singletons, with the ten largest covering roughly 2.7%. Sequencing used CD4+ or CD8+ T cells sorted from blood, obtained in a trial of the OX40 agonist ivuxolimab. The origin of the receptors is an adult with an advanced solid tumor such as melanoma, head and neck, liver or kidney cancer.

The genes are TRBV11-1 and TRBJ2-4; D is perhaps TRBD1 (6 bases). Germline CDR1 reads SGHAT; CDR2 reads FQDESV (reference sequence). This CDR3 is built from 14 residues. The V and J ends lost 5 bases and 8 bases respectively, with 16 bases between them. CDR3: CASSPDRHGYIQYF. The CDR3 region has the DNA TGTGCCAGCAGCCCCGACAGGCATGGGTACATTCAGTACTTC.

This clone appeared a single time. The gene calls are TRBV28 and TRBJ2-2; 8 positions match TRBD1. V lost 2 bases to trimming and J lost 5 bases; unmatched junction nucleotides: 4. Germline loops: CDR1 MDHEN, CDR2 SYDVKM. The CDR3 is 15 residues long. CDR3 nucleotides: TGTGCCAGCAGTTTAGTAACAGGGGGAACCGGGGAGCTGTTTTTT. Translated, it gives CASSLVTGGTGELFF. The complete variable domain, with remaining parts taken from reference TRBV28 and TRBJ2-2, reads DVKVTQSSRYLVKRTGEKVFLECVQDMDHENMFWYRQDPGLGLRLIYFSYDVKMKEKGDIPEGYSVSREKKERFSLILESASTNQTSMYLCASSLVTGGTGELFFGEGSRLTVL.

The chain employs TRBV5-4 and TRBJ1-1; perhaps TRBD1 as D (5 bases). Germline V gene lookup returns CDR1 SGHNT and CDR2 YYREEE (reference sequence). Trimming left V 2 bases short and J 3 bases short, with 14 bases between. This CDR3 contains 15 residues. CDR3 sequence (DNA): TGTGCCAGCAGCTTTGGGGGGGAGAGGCACACTGAAGCTTTCTTT. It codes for CASSFGGERHTEAFF.

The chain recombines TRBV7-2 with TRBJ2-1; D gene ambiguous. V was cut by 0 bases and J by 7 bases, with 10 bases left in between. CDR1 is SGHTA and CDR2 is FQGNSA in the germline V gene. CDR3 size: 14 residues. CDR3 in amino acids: CASSLADVINEQFF. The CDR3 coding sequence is TGTGCCAGCAGCTTAGCTGACGTAATAAATGAGCAGTTCTTC.

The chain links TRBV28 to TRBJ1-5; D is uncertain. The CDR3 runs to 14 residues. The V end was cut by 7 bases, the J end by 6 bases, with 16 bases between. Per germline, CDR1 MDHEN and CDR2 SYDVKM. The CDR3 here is CASTTGDGGQPQHF. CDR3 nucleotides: TGTGCCAGCACCACCGGAGACGGCGGTCAGCCCCAGCATTTT.

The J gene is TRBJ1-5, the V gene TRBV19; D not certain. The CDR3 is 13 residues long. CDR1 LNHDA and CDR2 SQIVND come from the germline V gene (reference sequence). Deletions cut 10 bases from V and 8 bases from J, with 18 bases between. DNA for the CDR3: TGTGCCACGCGAGGTCCTGGGATTAAGCCCCAGCATTTT. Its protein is CATRGPGIKPQHF.

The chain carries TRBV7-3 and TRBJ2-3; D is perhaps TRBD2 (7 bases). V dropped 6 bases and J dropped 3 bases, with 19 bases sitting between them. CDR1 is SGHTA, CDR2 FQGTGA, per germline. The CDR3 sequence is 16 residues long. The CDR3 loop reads CASRKNGGAQTDTQYF. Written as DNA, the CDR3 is TGTGCCAGCAGGAAAAATGGGGGGGCTCAGACAGATACGCAGTATTTT.

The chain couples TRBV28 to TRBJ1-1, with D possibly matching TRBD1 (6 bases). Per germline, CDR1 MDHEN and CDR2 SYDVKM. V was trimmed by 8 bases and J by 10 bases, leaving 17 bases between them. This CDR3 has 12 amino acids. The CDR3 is CASGLGGAGAFF. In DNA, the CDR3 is TGTGCCAGCGGTCTGGGGGGGGCGGGAGCTTTCTTT.

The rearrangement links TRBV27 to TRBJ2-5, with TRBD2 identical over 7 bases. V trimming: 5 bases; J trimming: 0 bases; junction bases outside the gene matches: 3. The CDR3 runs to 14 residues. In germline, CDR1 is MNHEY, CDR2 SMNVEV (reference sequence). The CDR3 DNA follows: TGTGCCAGCAGTCTAGGGACTAACCAAGAGACCCAGTACTTC. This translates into CASSLGTNQETQYF.

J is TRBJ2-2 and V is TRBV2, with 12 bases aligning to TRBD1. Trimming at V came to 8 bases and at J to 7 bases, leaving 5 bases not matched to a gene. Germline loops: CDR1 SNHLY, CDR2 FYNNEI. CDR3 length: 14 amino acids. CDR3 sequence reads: CASLGQGASGELFF. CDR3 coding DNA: TGTGCCAGCCTGGGACAGGGGGCGAGCGGGGAGCTGTTTTTT.

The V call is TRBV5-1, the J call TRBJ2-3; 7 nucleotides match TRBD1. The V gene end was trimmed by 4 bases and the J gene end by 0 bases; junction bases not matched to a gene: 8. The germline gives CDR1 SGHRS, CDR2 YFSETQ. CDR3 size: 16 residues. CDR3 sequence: CASSRSGQSSTDTQYF. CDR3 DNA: TGCGCCAGCAGCCGGTCGGGACAGAGTAGCACAGATACGCAGTATTTT.

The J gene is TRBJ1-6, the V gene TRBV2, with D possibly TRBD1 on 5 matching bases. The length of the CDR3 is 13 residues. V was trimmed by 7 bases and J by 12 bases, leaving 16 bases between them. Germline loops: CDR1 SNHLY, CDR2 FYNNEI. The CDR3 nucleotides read TGTGCCAGCATTCTGGACCGGGACCGACCCCTCCACTTT. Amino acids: CASILDRDRPLHF.

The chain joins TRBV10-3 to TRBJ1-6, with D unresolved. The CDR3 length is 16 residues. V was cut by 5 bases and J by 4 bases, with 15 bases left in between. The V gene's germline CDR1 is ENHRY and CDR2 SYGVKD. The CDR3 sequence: CAISREGPSYNSPLHF. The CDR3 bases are TGTGCCATCAGTCGGGAAGGGCCTTCTTATAATTCACCCCTCCACTTT.

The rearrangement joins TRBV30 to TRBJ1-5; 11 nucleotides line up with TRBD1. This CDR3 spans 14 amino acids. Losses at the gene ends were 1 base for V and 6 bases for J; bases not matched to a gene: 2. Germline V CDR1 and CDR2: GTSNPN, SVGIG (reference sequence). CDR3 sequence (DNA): TGTGCCTGGAGTGGGACAGGGGGCTTTCAGCCCCAGCATTTT. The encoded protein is CAWSGTGGFQPQHF.

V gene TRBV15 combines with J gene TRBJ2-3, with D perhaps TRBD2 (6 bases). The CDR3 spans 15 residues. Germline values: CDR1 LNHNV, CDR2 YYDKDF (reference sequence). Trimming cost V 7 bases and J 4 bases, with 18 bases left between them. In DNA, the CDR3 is TGTGCCACCAAGCGGCCCGCGACTAGGTCAGATACGCAGTATTTT. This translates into CATKRPATRSDTQYF.

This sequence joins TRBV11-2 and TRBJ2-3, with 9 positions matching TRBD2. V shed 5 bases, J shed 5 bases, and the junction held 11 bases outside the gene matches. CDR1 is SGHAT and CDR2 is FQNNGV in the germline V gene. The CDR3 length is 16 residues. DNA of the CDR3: TGTGCCAGCAGCCCGAGGGGGCGGGGGGGCCTAGATACGCAGTATTTT. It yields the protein CASSPRGRGGLDTQYF. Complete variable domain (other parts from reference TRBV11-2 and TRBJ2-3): EAGVAQSPRYKIIEKRQSVAFWCNPISGHATLYWYQQILGQGPKLLIQFQNNGVVDDSQLPKDRFSAERLKGVDSTLKIQPAKLEDSAVYLCASSPRGRGGLDTQYFGPGTRLTVL.

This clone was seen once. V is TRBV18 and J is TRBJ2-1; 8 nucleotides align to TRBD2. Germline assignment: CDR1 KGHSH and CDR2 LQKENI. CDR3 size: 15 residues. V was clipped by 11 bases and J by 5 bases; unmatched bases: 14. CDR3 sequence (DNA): TGTGCCTCGAGGAGTAGCGGGGCAGCTGACAATGAGCAGTTCTTC. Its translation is CASRSSGAADNEQFF.

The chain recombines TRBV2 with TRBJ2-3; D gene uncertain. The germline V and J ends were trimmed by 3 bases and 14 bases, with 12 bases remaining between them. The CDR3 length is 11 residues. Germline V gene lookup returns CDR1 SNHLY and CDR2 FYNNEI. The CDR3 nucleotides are TGTGCCAGCAGTGACGGACCACTACCGTATTTT. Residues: CASSDGPLPYF.

The CDR3 is CASSLEVGMGTEAFF. CDR3 nucleotides: TGTGCCAGCAGCCTTGAGGTCGGGATGGGCACTGAAGCTTTCTTT. This chain uses TRBV7-2 with TRBJ1-1, with unresolved D. This CDR3 contains 15 residues. The germline gives CDR1 SGHTA, CDR2 FQGNSA. Between the trimmed V and J ends, which lost 5 bases and 4 bases, there was a span of 17 bases. The full variable domain, completed using reference TRBV7-2 and TRBJ1-1, is GAGVSQSPSNKVTEKGKDVELRCDPISGHTALYWYRQSLGQGLEFLIYFQGNSAPDKSGLPSDRFSAERTGGSVSTLTIQRTQQEDSAVYLCASSLEVGMGTEAFFGQGTRLTVV.

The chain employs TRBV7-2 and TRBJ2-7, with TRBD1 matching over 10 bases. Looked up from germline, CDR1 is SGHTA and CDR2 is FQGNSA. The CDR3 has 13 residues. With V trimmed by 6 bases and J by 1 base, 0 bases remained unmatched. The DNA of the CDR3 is TGTGCCAGCAGGGACAGGGGGTCCTACGAGCAGTACTTC. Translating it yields CASRDRGSYEQYF.

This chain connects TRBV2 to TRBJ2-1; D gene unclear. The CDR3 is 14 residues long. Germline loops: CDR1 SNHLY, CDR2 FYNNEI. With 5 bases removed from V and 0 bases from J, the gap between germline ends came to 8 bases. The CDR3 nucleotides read TGTGCCAGCAGTCCGAGCAGCTCCTACAATGAGCAGTTCTTC. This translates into CASSPSSSYNEQFF.

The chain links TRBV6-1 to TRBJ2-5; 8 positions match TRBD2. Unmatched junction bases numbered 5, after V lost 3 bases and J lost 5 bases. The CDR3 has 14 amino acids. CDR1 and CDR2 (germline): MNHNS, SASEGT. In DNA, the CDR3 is TGTGCCAGCAGTGATCGGACTAGCCCCGAGACCCAGTACTTC. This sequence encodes CASSDRTSPETQYF.

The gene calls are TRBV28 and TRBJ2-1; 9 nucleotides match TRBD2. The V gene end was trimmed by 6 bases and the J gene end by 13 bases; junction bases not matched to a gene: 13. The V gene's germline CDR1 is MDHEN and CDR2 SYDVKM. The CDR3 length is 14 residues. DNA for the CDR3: TGTGCCAGCAGGGCTAGCGGCGGGAGGGCGCAACAGTTCTTC. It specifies CASRASGGRAQQFF.

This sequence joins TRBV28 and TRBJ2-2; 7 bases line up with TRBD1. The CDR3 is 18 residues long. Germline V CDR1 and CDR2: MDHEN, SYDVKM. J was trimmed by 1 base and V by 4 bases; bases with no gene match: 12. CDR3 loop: CASSYPPPRGWNTGELFF. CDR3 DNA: TGTGCCAGCAGTTACCCACCCCCCAGGGGGTGGAACACCGGGGAGCTGTTTTTT.

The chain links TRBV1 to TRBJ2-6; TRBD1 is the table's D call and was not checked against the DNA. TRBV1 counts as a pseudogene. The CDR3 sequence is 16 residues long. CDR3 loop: CTSRTSRQSRANVLTF. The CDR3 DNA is TGCACCAGCAGAACCAGTCGACAAAGTCGGGCCAACGTCCTGACTTTC.

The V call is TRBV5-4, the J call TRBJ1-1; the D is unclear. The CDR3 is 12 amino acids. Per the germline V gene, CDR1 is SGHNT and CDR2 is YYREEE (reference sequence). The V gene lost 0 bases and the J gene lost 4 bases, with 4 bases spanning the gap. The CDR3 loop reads CASSLDATEAFF. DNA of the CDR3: TGTGCCAGCAGCTTGGACGCCACTGAAGCTTTCTTT.

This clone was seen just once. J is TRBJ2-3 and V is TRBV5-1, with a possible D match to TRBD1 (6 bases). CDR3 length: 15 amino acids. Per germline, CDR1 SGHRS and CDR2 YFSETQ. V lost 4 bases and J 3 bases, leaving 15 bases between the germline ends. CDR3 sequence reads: CASSGTGTPTDTQYF. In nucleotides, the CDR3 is TGCGCCAGCAGCGGCACAGGGACCCCGACAGATACGCAGTATTTT.

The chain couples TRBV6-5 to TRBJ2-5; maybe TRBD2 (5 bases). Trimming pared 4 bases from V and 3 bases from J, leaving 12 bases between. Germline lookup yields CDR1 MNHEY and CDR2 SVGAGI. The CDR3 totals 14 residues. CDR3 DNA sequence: TGTGCCAGCAGTTCCTACACGGAGGAAGAGACCCAGTACTTC. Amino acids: CASSSYTEEETQYF.

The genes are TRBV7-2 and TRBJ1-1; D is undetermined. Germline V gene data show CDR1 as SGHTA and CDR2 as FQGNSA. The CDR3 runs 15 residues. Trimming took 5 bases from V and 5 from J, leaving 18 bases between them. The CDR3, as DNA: TGTGCCAGCAGCGCAGGCGTGGGGTGGAAGACTGAAGCTTTCTTT. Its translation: CASSAGVGWKTEAFF.